This entry concerns a single T cell receptor beta chain. Its target is not known. Profiling relied on immunoSEQ multiplex PCR, and the TCRdb table lists in-frame clones only, not all of them. The sample carries 45,000 to 55,000 clones, 65% to 90% recorded once. Blood sampling was done at baseline, cycle 4 day 1, and cycle 7 day 1. V shed 0 bases and J shed 1 base, with 10 bases lying between them. This CDR3 has 16 amino acids. Germline V CDR1 and CDR2: SGHTS, YDEGEE. These data come from a study of OX40 agonist ivuxolimab in advanced cancers. At the level of the study: Those treated in dose escalation had hepatocellular carcinoma, melanoma, renal cell cancer or head and neck cancer. Partial responses were achieved by three patients: one hepatocellular carcinoma, two cutaneous melanoma. General study points: CD8+ T cells showed, on average, more clonal expansion than CD4+ cells.

Material: CD4+ or CD8+ T cells sorted from blood, obtained in a trial of the OX40 agonist ivuxolimab. The chain couples TRBV5-8 to TRBJ2-2, with D hard to call. The source of this sequence is an adult with an advanced solid tumor such as melanoma, head and neck, liver or kidney cancer. CDR3 DNA sequence: TGTGCCAGCAGCTTGGGGGCGGTGATGAACACCGGGGAGCTGTTTTTT. Translated: CASSLGAVMNTGELFF.